Included here is one TCR beta chain sequence, with context. What it binds is not known. The data belong to a study of shared clonotypes between healthy human individuals. The ends were cut back, 1 base at V and 5 bases at J, with 12 bases in the middle. Germline values: CDR1 SGHNT, CDR2 YENEEA. The CDR3 loop spans 15 amino acids. Each subset's genomic DNA was shared equally among a number of immunoSEQ plates. TCRdb keeps only in-frame clones here, not all; method: immunoSEQ multiplex PCR. The table has more than 900,000 clones, around 78% seen once. Study-wide points: Depth was large, yet rarefaction showed that sorted-subset sequencing was incomplete.

J is TRBJ2-1 and V is TRBV11-3, with D uncertain. This clonotype originated in a man aged 18 to 30 in good health. Some clones in this sample may be carry-over from other donors' samples. The sequenced sample consisted of memory CD4+ T cells from PBMCs. As for subset: CD45RA-negative fraction. CDR3 nucleotide sequence: TGTGCCAGCAGCTTAGGTAGGGCGGCCGACAATGAGCAGTTCTTC. Residues: CASSLGRAADNEQFF.